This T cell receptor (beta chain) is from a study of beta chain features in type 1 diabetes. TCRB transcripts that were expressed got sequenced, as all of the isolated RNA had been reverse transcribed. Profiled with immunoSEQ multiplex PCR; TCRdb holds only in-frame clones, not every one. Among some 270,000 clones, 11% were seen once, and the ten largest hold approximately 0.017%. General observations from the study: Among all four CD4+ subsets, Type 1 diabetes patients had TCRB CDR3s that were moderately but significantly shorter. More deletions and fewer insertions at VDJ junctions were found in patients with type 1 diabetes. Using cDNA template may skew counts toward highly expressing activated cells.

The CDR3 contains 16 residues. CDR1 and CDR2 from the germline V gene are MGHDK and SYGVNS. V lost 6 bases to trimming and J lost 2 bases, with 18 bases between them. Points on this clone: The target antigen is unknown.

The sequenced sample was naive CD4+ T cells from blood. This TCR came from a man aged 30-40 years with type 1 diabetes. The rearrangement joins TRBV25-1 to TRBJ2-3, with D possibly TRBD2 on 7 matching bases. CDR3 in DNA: TGTGCCAGCAGACGGGGGAGGGGGACATACACAGATACGCAGTATTTT. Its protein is CASRRGRGTYTDTQYF.